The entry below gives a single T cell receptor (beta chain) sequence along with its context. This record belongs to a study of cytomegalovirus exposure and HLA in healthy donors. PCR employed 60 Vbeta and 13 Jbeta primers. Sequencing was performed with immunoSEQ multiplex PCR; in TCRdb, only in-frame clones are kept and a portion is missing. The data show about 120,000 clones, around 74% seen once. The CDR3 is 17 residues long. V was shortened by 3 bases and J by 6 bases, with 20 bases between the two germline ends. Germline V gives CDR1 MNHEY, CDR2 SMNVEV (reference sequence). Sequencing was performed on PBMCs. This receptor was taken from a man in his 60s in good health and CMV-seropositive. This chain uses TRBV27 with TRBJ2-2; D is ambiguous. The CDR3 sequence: CASSFSQAVHPPGELFF. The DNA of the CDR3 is TGTGCCAGCAGTTTTTCTCAGGCCGTCCACCCTCCCGGGGAGCTGTTTTTT.